Listed below are T cell receptor beta chains from one sample, sequenced in a study of prognosis after radiotherapy for stage I lung cancer. TCRdb re-called the multiplex PCR reads with MiXCR, one entry per CDR3 protein. The table has under 35,000 distinct CDR3 sequences, around two fifths seen once. Sequencing used PBMCs, obtained before or after stereotactic body radiation therapy (not recorded which). The source is a donor over 45 with non-small cell lung cancer. Each CDR3 is given with its conserved first and last residue. The order of the fields is D gene, J gene, V gene, clone size, CDR3 protein, CDR3 DNA. A D gene is named only where the DNA matches it firmly. A row's size may be missing; if present it is once, few, many or a size class.

D gene: TRBD1; J gene: TRBJ1-2; V gene: TRBV20-1; clone size: .; CDR3 protein: CSARAGQELNYGYTF; CDR3 DNA: TGCAGTGCTAGAGCCGGACAGGAGCTAAACTATGGCTACACCTTC
D gene: .; J gene: TRBJ2-7; V gene: TRBV6-1; clone size: .; CDR3 protein: CAISVGATSPYEQYF; CDR3 DNA: TGTGCCATCAGTGTCGGGGCTACAAGCCCCTACGAGCAGTACTTC
D gene: .; J gene: TRBJ1-2; V gene: TRBV5-1; clone size: .; CDR3 protein: CASSSDGSAYGYTF; CDR3 DNA: TGCGCCAGCAGCTCGGACGGGTCGGCCTATGGCTACACCTTC
D gene: .; J gene: TRBJ1-5; V gene: TRBV28; clone size: many; CDR3 protein: CASSFLLIGEHF; CDR3 DNA: TGTGCCAGCAGTTTTTTACTAATCGGGGAACATTTT
D gene: TRBD2; J gene: TRBJ2-7; V gene: TRBV12-3/TRBV12-4; clone size: medium-sized; CDR3 protein: CASRPGTSGTYEQYF; CDR3 DNA: TGTGCCAGCAGACCCGGGACTAGCGGGACCTACGAGCAGTACTTC
D gene: .; J gene: TRBJ2-7; V gene: TRBV7-6; clone size: many; CDR3 protein: CASSSTRTGRGAYEQYF; CDR3 DNA: TGTGCCAGCAGCTCAACACGGACAGGGAGGGGGGCCTACGAGCAGTACTTC
D gene: .; J gene: TRBJ2-1; V gene: TRBV4-3; clone size: .; CDR3 protein: CASSQTNRVGEQFF; CDR3 DNA: TGCGCCAGCAGCCAGACGAACCGGGTAGGTGAGCAGTTCTTC
D gene: .; J gene: TRBJ2-7; V gene: TRBV7-2; clone size: many; CDR3 protein: CASSLTPTYEQYF; CDR3 DNA: TGTGCCAGCAGCTTAACCCCCACCTACGAGCAGTACTTC
D gene: TRBD1; J gene: TRBJ2-3; V gene: TRBV28; clone size: many; CDR3 protein: CASVGQGHGTDTQYF; CDR3 DNA: TGTGCCAGCGTGGGACAGGGGCACGGCACAGATACGCAGTATTTT
D gene: .; J gene: TRBJ2-7; V gene: TRBV12-3/TRBV12-4; clone size: .; CDR3 protein: CASRLVGSYEQYF; CDR3 DNA: TGTGCCAGCAGATTGGTAGGATCCTACGAGCAGTACTTC
D gene: .; J gene: TRBJ2-5; V gene: TRBV5-1; clone size: .; CDR3 protein: CASSLVGVGQDTHYF; CDR3 DNA: TGCGCCAGCAGCCTGGTGGGGGTCGGCCAAGATACCCATTACTTC
D gene: TRBD2; J gene: TRBJ2-2; V gene: TRBV5-1; clone size: many; CDR3 protein: CASSLLAGDTGELFF; CDR3 DNA: TGCGCCAGCAGCTTGTTAGCGGGAGACACCGGGGAGCTGTTTTTT
D gene: .; J gene: TRBJ2-2; V gene: TRBV4-1; clone size: many; CDR3 protein: CASSRTDRTTGELFF; CDR3 DNA: TGCGCCAGCAGCCGAACAGACAGGACAACCGGGGAGCTGTTTTTT
D gene: TRBD1; J gene: TRBJ1-1; V gene: TRBV7-3; clone size: many; CDR3 protein: CASSSDRGRRAFF; CDR3 DNA: TGTGCCAGCAGCTCGGACAGGGGGCGCAGGGCTTTCTTT